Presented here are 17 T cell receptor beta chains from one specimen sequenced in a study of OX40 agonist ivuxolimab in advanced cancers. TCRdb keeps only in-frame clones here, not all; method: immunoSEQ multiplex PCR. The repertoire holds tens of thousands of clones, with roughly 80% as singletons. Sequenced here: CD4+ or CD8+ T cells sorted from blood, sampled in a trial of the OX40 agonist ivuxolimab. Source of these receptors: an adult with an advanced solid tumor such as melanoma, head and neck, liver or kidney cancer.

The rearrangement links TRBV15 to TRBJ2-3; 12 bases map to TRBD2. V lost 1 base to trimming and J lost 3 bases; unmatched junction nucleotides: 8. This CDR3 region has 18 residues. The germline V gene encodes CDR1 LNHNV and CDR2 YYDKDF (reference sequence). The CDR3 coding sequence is TGTGCCACCAGCAGAGTCTTACTAGCGGGGGGCGGAACAGATACGCAGTATTTT. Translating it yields CATSRVLLAGGGTDTQYF.

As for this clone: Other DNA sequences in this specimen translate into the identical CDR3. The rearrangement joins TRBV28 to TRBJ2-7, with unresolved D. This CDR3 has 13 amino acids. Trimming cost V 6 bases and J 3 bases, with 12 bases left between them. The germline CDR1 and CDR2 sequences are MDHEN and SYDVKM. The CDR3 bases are TGTGCCAGCAGCCCCGGTCAGAGCTACGAGCAGTACTTC. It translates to CASSPGQSYEQYF.

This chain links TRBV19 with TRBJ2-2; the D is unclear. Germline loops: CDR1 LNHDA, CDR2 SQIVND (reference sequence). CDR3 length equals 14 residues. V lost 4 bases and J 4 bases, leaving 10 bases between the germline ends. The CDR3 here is CASSTGPRTGELFF. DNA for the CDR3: TGTGCCAGTAGTACCGGACCGCGCACCGGGGAGCTGTTTTTT.

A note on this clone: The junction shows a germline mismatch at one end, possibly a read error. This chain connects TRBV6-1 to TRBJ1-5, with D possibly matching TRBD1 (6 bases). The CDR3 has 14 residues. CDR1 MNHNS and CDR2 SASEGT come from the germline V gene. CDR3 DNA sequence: TGTGCCAGCAGCAACGGGGGGCGCAACCAGCCCCAGCATTTT. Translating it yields CASSNGGRNQPQHF.

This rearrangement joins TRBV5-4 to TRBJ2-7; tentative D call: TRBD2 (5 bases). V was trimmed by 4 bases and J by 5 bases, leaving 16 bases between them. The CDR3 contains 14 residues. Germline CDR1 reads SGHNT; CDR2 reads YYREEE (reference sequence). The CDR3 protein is CASSRSGGPHEQYF. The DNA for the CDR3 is TGTGCCAGCAGCAGATCAGGCGGGCCCCACGAGCAGTACTTC.

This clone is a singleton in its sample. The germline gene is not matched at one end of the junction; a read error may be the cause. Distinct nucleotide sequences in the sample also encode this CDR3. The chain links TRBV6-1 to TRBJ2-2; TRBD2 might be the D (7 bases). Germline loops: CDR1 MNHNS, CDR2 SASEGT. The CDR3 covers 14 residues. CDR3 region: CASGQPAGAGELFF. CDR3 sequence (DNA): TGTGCCAGCGGACAGCCCGCGGGAGCCGGAGAGCTGTTTTTT.

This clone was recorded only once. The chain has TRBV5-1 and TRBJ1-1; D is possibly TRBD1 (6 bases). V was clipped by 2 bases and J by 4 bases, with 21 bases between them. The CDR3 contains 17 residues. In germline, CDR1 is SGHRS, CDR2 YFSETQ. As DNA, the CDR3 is TGCGCCAGCAGCTTTTCCTACGGGGGACAAGGCGGCACTGAAGCTTTCTTT. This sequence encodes CASSFSYGGQGGTEAFF.

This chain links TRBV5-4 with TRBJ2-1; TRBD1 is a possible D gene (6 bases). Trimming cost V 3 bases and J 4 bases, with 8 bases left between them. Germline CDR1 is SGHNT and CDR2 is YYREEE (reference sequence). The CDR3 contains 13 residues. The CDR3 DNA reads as TGTGCCAGCAGCTCGGACAGTTACAATGAGCAGTTCTTC. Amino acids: CASSSDSYNEQFF.

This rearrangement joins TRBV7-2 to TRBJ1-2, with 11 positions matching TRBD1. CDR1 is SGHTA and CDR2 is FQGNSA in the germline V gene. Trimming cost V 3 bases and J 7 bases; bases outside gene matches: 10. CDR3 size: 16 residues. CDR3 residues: CASSFQGGQGASGYTF. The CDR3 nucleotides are TGTGCCAGCAGCTTCCAGGGCGGACAGGGGGCGAGTGGCTACACCTTC. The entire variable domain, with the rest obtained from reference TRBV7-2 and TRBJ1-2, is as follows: GAGVSQSPSNKVTEKGKDVELRCDPISGHTALYWYRQSLGQGLEFLIYFQGNSAPDKSGLPSDRFSAERTGGSVSTLTIQRTQQEDSAVYLCASSFQGGQGASGYTFGSGTRLTVV.

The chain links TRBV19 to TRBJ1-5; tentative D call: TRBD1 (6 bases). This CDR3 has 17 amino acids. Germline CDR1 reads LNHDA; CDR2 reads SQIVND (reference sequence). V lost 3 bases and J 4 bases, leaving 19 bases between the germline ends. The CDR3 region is CASSIGSVGGWNQPQHF. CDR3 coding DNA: TGTGCCAGTAGTATTGGAAGTGTGGGGGGCTGGAATCAGCCCCAGCATTTT.

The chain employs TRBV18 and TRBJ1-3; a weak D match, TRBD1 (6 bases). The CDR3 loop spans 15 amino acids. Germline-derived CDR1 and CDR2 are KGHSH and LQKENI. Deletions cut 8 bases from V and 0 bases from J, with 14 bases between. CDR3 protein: CASTLTGSSGNTIYF. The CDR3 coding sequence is TGTGCCAGCACTTTAACAGGGAGCTCTGGAAACACCATATATTTT.

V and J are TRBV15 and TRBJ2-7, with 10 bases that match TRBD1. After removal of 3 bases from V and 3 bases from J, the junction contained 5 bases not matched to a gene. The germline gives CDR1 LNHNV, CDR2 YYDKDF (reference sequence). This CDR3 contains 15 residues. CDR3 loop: CATSSRDRGNYEQYF. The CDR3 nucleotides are TGTGCCACCAGCAGCCGGGACAGGGGTAACTACGAGCAGTACTTC.

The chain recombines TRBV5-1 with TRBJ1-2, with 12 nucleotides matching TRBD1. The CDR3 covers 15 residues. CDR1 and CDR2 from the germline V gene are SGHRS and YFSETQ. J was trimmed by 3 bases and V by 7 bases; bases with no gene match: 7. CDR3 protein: CASGGTGGDDYGYTF. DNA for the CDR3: TGCGCCAGCGGGGGGACAGGGGGCGATGACTATGGCTACACCTTC.

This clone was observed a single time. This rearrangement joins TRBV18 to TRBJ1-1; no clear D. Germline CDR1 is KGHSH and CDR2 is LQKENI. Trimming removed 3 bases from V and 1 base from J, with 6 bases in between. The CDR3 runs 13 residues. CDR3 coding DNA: TGTGCCAGCTCACCCGCTTCGAACACTGAAGCTTTCTTT. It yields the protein CASSPASNTEAFF. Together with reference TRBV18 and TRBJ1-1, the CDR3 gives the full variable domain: NAGVMQNPRHLVRRRGQEARLRCSPMKGHSHVYWYRQLPEEGLKFMVYLQKENIIDESGMPKERFSAEFPKEGPSILRIQQVVRGDSAAYFCASSPASNTEAFFGQGTRLTVV.

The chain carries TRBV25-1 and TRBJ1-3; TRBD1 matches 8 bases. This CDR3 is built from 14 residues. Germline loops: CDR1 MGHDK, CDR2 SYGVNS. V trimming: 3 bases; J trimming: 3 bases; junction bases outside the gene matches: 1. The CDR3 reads CASSDRGLGNTIYF. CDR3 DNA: TGTGCCAGCAGTGACAGGGGGCTTGGAAACACCATATATTTT. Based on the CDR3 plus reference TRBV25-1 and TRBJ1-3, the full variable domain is EADIYQTPRYLVIGTGKKITLECSQTMGHDKMYWYQQDPGMELHLIHYSYGVNSTEKGDLSSESTVSRIRTEHFPLTLESARPSHTSQYLCASSDRGLGNTIYFGEGSWLTVV.

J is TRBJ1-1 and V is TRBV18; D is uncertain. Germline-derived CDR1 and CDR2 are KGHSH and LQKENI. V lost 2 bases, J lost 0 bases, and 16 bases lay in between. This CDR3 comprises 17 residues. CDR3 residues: CASSPLEAAYMNTEAFF. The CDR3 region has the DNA TGTGCCAGCTCACCATTGGAGGCAGCATACATGAACACTGAAGCTTTCTTT.

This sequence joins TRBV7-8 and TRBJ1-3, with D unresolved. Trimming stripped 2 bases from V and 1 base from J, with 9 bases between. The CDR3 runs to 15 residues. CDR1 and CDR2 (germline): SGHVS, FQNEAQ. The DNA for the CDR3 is TGTGCCAGCAGCTTAACCCTTACATCTGGAAACACCATATATTTT. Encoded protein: CASSLTLTSGNTIYF.